This TCR beta chain was recovered during a study of shared clonotypes between healthy human individuals (TCRdb year 2020). For context, the study as a whole: The cohort comprised a couple of women and a few men aged 18 to 49 years. To increase sequencing depth and limit assay-specific biases, different laboratories used diverse techniques to prepare libraries and sequence TCR repertoires. The study deeply sequenced blood TCR repertoires of about 5 healthy adults to estimate repertoire size and the extent of clonotype sharing between individuals. Per donor, leukapheresis produced somewhere between about 0.94 and 10 billion PBMCs. Per donor, three plates each were used for CD4 naive and CD4 memory, two for CD8 naive, and one for CD8 memory.

The donors were healthy, HIV-negative adults who had no recently reported acute infections or vaccinations. Every donor was a Caucasian adult residing in Nashville, Tennessee, USA. CD4+ T cells were enriched by magnetic negative selection, after which naive cells were positively selected on CD45RA and the negative fraction was taken as the memory subset. Blood was obtained by leukapheresis, after which PBMCs were separated by Ficoll-Histopaque density gradient centrifugation and cryopreserved in liquid nitrogen vapor phase. Purity and quantity of every magnetically sorted T cell population were checked by analytical flow cytometry. Genomic DNA was isolated from each sorted fraction and quantified by UV absorbance on a Nanodrop 2000c. Taken from cysteine to phenylalanine, the CDR3 has 14 residues. The only DNA kept is the CDR3, 42 bases in frame from the first base. Trimming costs V 0 bases and J 3 bases, and their ends lie 6 bases apart. The germline V gene specifies SGHRS as CDR1 and YFSETQ as CDR2.

Study-wide conclusions, independent of this receptor: Incomplete sequencing was indicated by rarefaction of sorted-subset datasets, despite the large sequencing depth. Sampling was restricted to blood, and TCR repertoires in tissues likely differ from the TCR repertoires found in blood. Pairwise subsampling led to the expectation that sequencing depth would affect the degree of clonotype sharing among donors. When a handful of donors were compared, the shared fraction of clonotypes was 5% to 6.5% for naive CD4, around 4% for naive CD8, more than 2% for memory CD4, and roughly 0.43% for memory CD8. Clonotypes shared by all four sorted-subset donors showed higher generation probabilities than non-shared clonotypes. Estimated clonotype richness was generally larger for naive than for memory subsets. Because the study included a small number of donors, the genetic and exposure-history diversity represented was limited.

Using the deep immunoSEQ assay, multiplex PCR amplified TCR CDR3 regions from genomic DNA. For each cell subset, the extracted genomic DNA was distributed evenly across all wells of several immunoSEQ 96-well plates, and each plate served as one replicate. For sorted subsets, each replicate PCR was loaded with roughly 200 ng genomic DNA, equivalent to about 30,000 T cell genomes. Purified libraries were quantified with a Qubit 3.0 fluorometer, sized on a Bioanalyzer 2100, and re-quantified with the KAPA Library Quantification kit. Each immunoSEQ 96-well plate was sequenced on its own single-read 150-cycle Illumina NextSeq 550 flow cell. In the paper's pipeline: The immunoSEQ output contained only junctional sequences without quality scores, so filtering could not match that applied to full-length reads. To assign V/J genes and CDR3, sequences were annotated against IMGT germline references using PyIR, a Python wrapper for IgBLAST v1.9. Any read was removed if the V/J assignment was weak (E-value above 1e-6), the CDR3 was missing, or the read contained stop codons, out-of-frame junctions, or ambiguous translated residues. V3J clonotypes were defined by identical inferred V gene, J gene, and CDR3 amino acid sequence. The percentage overlap between two repertoires was calculated by dividing the number of shared unique clonotypes by the size of the smaller repertoire. RTK rarefaction, the Chao1 estimator, and Recon v2.1 estimates of unobserved clonotypes were used to assess repertoire richness. Generation probabilities for all TCRbeta clonotypes obtained by the gDNA method from several donors were computed using OLGA. TCRdb stores this immuneACCESS table with in-frame sequences only. Part of the clones is absent; in the studies checked, under half of the shortfall reflects unresolved V genes, and no reason is known for the rest. The DNA gave D and trimming, while V, J and clone size come from that table. This sample lists over 400,000 clones; about 96% were detected once. The leading ten clones occupy around 0.067% of the sample.

Regarding this clone: The clone's antigen remains unknown. No per-base quality is available; no much larger clone lies one base away.

The chain links TRBV5-1 with TRBJ2-2; the D gene remains uncertain. The sequence was obtained from a woman in her thirties in good health. The sequenced material came from naive CD4+ T cells sorted from blood. The cell subset or site label here, explained by the study, means: CD45RA+ positively selected. The CDR3 protein is CASSLVAHTGELFF. The DNA reads TGCGCCAGCAGCTTGGTAGCCCACACCGGGGAGCTGTTTTTT. The variable domain in full, with residues beyond the CDR3 obtained from the reference TRBV5-1 and TRBJ2-2 genes, is KAGVTQTPRYLIKTRGQQVTLSCSPISGHRSVSWYQQTPGQGLQFLFEYFSETQRNKGNFPGRFSGRQFSNSRSEMNVSTLELGDSALYLCASSLVAHTGELFFGEGSRLTVL.